This TCR beta chain was captured in a study of T cells expressing NK-cell markers. Study conclusions and caveats: These clonotypes additionally ranked first within the CD3+CD56-NKG2C+ fraction of several donors.

On this clonotype: Its specificity is not known.

The CDR3 has 13 amino acids. Germline-derived CDR1 and CDR2 are SGHRS and YFSETQ. Template switching by 5'RACE with UMIs generated the TCR beta cDNA. TCRdb reprocessed the 5' RACE reads; each CDR3 protein has one entry and no DNA is given. This table lists a few hundred thousand distinct CDR3 sequences. This clonotype was sampled from a man between 18 and 35 years old in good health. Source material: blood T cells: a sorted CD56 or NKG2C T cell subset, CD4+ or CD8+ T cells, or bulk PBMC T cells (not recorded which). The chain links TRBV5-1 to TRBJ2-1; TCRdb lists TRBD2, though no DNA is available to test this call. The CDR3 is CASGAGSYNEQFF.